This record looks at one T cell receptor beta chain sequence and its context. Authors' data handling: The assay estimated nucleated cells by amplifying reference gene primers. The table came from immunoSEQ multiplex PCR; TCRdb's copy has only in-frame clones and leaves some out. D and trimming come from the DNA, and the V and J calls and clone size come from that table. Found here are about 59,000 clones, 90% of them singletons; the top ten hold 16%. This record comes from a study of blood T cell repertoires in COVID-19. About the study: The United States, Italy and Spain were the sources of the acute and convalescent COVID-19 samples. Nucleic acid was either cDNA or gDNA, and it came from T cells, B-cell-depleted T cells, or PBMCs.

Germline V gene lookup returns CDR1 LNHDA and CDR2 SQIVND (reference sequence). V lost 8 bases to trimming and J lost 6 bases; unmatched junction nucleotides: 9. This CDR3 is built from 14 residues. This chain joins TRBV19 and TRBJ1-5; the match to TRBD1 covers 8 bases. The sequence was collected from a man at least 80 years old with acute or convalescent COVID-19. The sequencing input was peripheral blood. CDR3 sequence: CASCPGQGVQPQHF. The CDR3, as DNA: TGTGCCAGTTGCCCCGGACAGGGTGTTCAGCCCCAGCATTTT.